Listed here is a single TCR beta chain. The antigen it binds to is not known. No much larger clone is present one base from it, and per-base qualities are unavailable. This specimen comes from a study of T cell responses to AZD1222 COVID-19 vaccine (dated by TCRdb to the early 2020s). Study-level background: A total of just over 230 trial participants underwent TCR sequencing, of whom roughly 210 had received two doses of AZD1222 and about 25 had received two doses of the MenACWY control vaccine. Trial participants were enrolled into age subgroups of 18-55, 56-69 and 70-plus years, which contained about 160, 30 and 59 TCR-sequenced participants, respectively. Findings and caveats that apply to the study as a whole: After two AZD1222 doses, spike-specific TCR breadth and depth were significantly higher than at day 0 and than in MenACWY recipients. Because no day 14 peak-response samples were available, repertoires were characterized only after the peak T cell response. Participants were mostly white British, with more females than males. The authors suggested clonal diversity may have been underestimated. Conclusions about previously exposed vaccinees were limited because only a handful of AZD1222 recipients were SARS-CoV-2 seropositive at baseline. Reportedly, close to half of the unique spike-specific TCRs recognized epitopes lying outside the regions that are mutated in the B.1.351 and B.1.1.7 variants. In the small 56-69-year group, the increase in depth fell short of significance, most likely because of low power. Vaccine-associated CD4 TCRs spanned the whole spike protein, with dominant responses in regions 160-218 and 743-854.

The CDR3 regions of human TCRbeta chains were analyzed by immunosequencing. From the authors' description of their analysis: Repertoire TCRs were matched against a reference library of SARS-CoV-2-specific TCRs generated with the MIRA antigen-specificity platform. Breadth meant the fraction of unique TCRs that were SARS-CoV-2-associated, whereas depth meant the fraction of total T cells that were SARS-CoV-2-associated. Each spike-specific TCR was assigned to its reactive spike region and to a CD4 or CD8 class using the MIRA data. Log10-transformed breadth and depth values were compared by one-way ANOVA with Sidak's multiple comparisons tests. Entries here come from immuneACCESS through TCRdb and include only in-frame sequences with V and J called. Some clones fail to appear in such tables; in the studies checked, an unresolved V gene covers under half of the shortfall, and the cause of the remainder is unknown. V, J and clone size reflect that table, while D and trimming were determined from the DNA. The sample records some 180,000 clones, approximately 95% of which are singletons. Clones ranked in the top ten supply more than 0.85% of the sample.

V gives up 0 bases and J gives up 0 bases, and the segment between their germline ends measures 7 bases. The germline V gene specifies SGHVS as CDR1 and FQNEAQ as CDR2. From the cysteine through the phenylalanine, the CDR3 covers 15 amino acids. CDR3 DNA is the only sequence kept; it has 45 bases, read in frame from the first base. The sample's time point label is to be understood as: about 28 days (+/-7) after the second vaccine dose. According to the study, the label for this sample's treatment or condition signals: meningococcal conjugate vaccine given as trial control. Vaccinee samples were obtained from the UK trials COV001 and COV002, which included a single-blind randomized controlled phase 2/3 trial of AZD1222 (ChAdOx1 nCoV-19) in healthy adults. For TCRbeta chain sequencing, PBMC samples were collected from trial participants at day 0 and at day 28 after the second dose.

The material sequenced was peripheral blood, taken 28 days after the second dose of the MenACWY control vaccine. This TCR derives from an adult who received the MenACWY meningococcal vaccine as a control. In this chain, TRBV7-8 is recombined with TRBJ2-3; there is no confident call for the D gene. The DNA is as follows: TGTGCCAGCAGCTTAGCTACTATTAGCACAGATACGCAGTATTTT. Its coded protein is CASSLATISTDTQYF.